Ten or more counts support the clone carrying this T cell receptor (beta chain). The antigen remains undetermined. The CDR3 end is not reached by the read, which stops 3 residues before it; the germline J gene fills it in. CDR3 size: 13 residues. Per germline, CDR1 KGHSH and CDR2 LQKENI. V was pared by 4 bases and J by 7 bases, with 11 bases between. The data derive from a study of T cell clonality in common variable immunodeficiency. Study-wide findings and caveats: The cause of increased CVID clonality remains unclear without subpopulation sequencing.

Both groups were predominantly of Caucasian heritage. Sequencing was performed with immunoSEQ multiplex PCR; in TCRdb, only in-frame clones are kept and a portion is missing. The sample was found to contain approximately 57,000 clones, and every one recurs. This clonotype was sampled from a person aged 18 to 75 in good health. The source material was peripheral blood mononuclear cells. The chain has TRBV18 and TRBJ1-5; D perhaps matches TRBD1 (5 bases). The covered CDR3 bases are TGTGCCAGCTCACAAGGCAGGGCGCAGCCC. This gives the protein CASSQGRAQP. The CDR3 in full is CASSQGRAQPQHF.